These T cell receptor beta chains were read from a single sample in a study of cytomegalovirus exposure and HLA in healthy donors. Clones were sequenced by immunoSEQ multiplex PCR, and TCRdb holds only the in-frame ones, with some missing. The sample has approximately 190,000 clones, 78% seen once; the top ten hold 13% to 15%. The sample taken for sequencing was PBMCs. Every receptor here comes from a woman in her thirties in good health and CMV-seropositive. Each CDR3 is given with its conserved first and last residue. A D gene is named only where the DNA matches it firmly. A clone size is listed for some rows: how often the clone was seen (once, few, many), or a class if it is expanded.

J: TRBJ2-5
V: TRBV2
size: -
D: -
DNA: TGTGCCAGCAGCTCCTTACGAGGAGAGACCCAGTACTTC
CDR3: CASSSLRGETQYF

J: TRBJ2-1
V: TRBV18
size: -
D: -
DNA: TGTGCCAGCTCACCACCGAGCAGGGCCAATGAGCAGTTCTTC
CDR3: CASSPPSRANEQFF

J: TRBJ2-2
V: TRBV2
size: -
D: -
DNA: TGTGCCAGCAGTGAGGAGAACAGCGGTACGAACACCGGGGAGCTGTTTTTT
CDR3: CASSEENSGTNTGELFF

J: TRBJ2-2
V: TRBV7-8
size: -
D: -
DNA: TGTGCCAGCAGCAAAGACCTAGCAGACACCGGGGAGCTGTTTTTT
CDR3: CASSKDLADTGELFF

J: TRBJ2-5
V: TRBV7-8
size: -
D: TRBD1
DNA: TGTGCCAGCAGCCCGACGACAGGGAGCCGGGGAACGACCCAGTACTTC
CDR3: CASSPTTGSRGTTQYF

J: TRBJ1-1
V: TRBV28
size: -
D: -
DNA: TGTGCCAGCAGTCCGAATGTAGGAGTTGAAGCTTTCTTT
CDR3: CASSPNVGVEAFF

J: TRBJ2-5
V: TRBV30
size: few
D: TRBD1
DNA: TGTGCCTGGAGCCGGGGGACCAGGGGGCATGGGGAGACCCAGTACTTC
CDR3: CAWSRGTRGHGETQYF

J: TRBJ2-1
V: TRBV7-9
size: once
D: -
DNA: TGTGCCAGCAGCTTAGTACCAGGGCCCAAAGATGAGCAGTTCTTC
CDR3: CASSLVPGPKDEQFF

J: TRBJ2-7
V: TRBV5-1
size: -
D: TRBD1
DNA: TGCGCCAGCAGCTTACAGGGGTCCATAGACCACTCCTACGAGCAGTACTTC
CDR3: CASSLQGSIDHSYEQYF

J: TRBJ2-4
V: TRBV2
size: -
D: TRBD2
DNA: TGTGCCAGCAGAGGTCTCCGGCGACTAGCGGCACCTGGGATAAACATTCAGTACTTC
CDR3: CASRGLRRLAAPGINIQYF

J: TRBJ1-2
V: TRBV28
size: -
D: TRBD1
DNA: TGTGCCAGCAGTACCGACAGGGGGCGTTCTGGCTACACCTTC
CDR3: CASSTDRGRSGYTF

J: TRBJ2-1
V: TRBV14
size: -
D: TRBD1
DNA: TGTGCCAGCAGCTTCGGACAGGGGTACAATGAGCAGTTCTTC
CDR3: CASSFGQGYNEQFF

J: TRBJ2-5
V: TRBV11-2
size: -
D: TRBD1
DNA: TGTGCCAGCAGCTCGACAGGGCGCGAGACCCAGTACTTC
CDR3: CASSSTGRETQYF

J: TRBJ1-2
V: TRBV27
size: once
D: -
DNA: TGTGCCAGCAGTCTTCGACGGGATTTCTATGGCTACACCTTC
CDR3: CASSLRRDFYGYTF

J: TRBJ2-3
V: TRBV1
size: -
D: -
DNA: TGCACCAGCAGCCAATTCCGGACTAGCGGGGGGTCGGGGACAGATACGCAGTATTTT
CDR3: CTSSQFRTSGGSGTDTQYF

J: TRBJ2-7
V: TRBV29-1
size: -
D: -
DNA: TGCAGCGTTGATAAGGGGGGGGGAGACGAGCAGTACTTC
CDR3: CSVDKGGGDEQYF

J: TRBJ2-5
V: TRBV2
size: once
D: TRBD2
DNA: TGTGCCAGCAGTTTCCTTAGCGGGGCCCCAGAGACCCAGTACTTC
CDR3: CASSFLSGAPETQYF

J: TRBJ1-6
V: TRBV11-2
size: once
D: -
DNA: TGTGCCAGCAGCTTGGCCCCACCTAGCTCACCCCTCCACTTT
CDR3: CASSLAPPSSPLHF

J: TRBJ2-5
V: TRBV5-4
size: few
D: -
DNA: TGTGCCAGCGGTGAGGGCGCCGAAGAGACCCAGTACTTC
CDR3: CASGEGAEETQYF

J: TRBJ1-2
V: TRBV6-1
size: -
D: -
DNA: TGTGCCAGCAGTGAAGTAATCGGGGGGAACTATGGCTACACCTTC
CDR3: CASSEVIGGNYGYTF

J: TRBJ1-2
V: TRBV27
size: -
D: TRBD1
DNA: TGTGCCAGCAGTTTATTGGTGGGGACAGGAGGGTACACCTTC
CDR3: CASSLLVGTGGYTF

J: TRBJ1-2
V: TRBV6-1
size: -
D: TRBD1
DNA: TGTGCCAGCAGTGAAGTTAGACCGGGACAGCGTCCCTTC
CDR3: CASSEVRPGQRPF

J: TRBJ2-1
V: TRBV7-7
size: -
D: -
DNA: TGTGCTAGCACCCCTCTAGCGTCCTACAATGAGCAGTTCTTC
CDR3: CASTPLASYNEQFF

J: TRBJ2-5
V: TRBV5-1
size: -
D: TRBD2
DNA: TGCGCCAGCAGCTTGGGGGGGGGCCAAGAGACCCAGTACTTC
CDR3: CASSLGGGQETQYF

J: TRBJ2-6
V: TRBV5-1
size: once
D: -
DNA: TGCGCCAGCAGCTTGGCCGGTTTGGGGGCCAACGTCCTGACTTTC
CDR3: CASSLAGLGANVLTF

J: TRBJ1-1
V: TRBV7-9
size: few
D: TRBD1
DNA: TGTGCCAGCAGCTTATTACAGGGGGCTTACACTGAAGCTTTCTTT
CDR3: CASSLLQGAYTEAFF

J: TRBJ1-1
V: TRBV5-1
size: -
D: -
DNA: TGCGCCAGCAGCTTGGCGGCGGGTAGGGTGACTGAAGCTTTCTTT
CDR3: CASSLAAGRVTEAFF

J: TRBJ2-1
V: TRBV7-8
size: once
D: TRBD2
DNA: TGTGCCAGCAGCTTAGGGATAGAGCGGGAGTACAATGAGCAGTTCTTC
CDR3: CASSLGIEREYNEQFF

J: TRBJ1-6
V: TRBV30
size: few
D: -
DNA: TGTGCCTGGAGTGTACGACACAATAATTCACCCCTCCACTTT
CDR3: CAWSVRHNNSPLHF

J: TRBJ2-7
V: TRBV11-3
size: -
D: TRBD2
DNA: TGTGCCAGCAGCCCAGGGGTTAGCGGGAGGAGTTACGAGCAGTACTTC
CDR3: CASSPGVSGRSYEQYF

J: TRBJ2-1
V: TRBV7-2
size: -
D: -
DNA: TGTGCCAGCAGCCTAGACGGGACTCTGCGGCAGTTCTTC
CDR3: CASSLDGTLRQFF

J: TRBJ2-7
V: TRBV19
size: -
D: TRBD2
DNA: TGTGCCAGTAGTCCCTCAGGGACTAGCGGGAGCTACGAGCAGTACTTC
CDR3: CASSPSGTSGSYEQYF

J: TRBJ1-3
V: TRBV20-1
size: -
D: -
DNA: TGCAGTGCCCCTTCCGGAAACACCATATATTTT
CDR3: CSAPSGNTIYF

J: TRBJ1-6
V: TRBV6-6
size: many
D: TRBD1
DNA: TGTGCCAGCAGCCCGACAGGGGAAGGATCACCCCTCCACTTT
CDR3: CASSPTGEGSPLHF

J: TRBJ2-3
V: TRBV5-6
size: -
D: -
DNA: TGTGCCAGCAGCCAGTACGTAGATACGCAGTATTTT
CDR3: CASSQYVDTQYF